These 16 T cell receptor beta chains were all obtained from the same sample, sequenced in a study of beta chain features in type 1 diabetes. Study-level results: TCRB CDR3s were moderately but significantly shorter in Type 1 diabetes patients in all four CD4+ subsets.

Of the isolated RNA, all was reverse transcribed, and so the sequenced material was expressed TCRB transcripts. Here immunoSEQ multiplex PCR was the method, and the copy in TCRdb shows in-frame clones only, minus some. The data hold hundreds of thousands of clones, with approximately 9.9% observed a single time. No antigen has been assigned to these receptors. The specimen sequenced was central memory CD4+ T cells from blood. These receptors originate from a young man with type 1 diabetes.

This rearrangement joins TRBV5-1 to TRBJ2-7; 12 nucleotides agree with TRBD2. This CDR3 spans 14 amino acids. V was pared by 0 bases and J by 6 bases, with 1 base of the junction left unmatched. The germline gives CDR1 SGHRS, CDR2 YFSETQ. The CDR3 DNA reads TGCGCCAGCAGCTTGGTGGGACTAGCGGGCGAGCAGTACTTC. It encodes CASSLVGLAGEQYF.

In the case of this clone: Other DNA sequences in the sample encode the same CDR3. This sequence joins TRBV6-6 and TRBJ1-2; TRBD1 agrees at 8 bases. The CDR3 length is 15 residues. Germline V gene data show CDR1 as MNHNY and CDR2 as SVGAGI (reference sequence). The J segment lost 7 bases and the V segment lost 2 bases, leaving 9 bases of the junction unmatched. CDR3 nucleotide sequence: TGTGCCAGCAGTTACCCTAGCGGACAGGGAGGTGGCTACACCTTC. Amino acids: CASSYPSGQGGGYTF.

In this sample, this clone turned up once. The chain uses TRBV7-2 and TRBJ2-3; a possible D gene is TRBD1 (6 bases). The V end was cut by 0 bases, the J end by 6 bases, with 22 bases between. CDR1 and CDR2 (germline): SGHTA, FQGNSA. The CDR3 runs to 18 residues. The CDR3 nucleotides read TGTGCCAGCAGCTTAGCCCCCAACACAGGGATTGCATCGGATACGCAGTATTTT. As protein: CASSLAPNTGIASDTQYF.

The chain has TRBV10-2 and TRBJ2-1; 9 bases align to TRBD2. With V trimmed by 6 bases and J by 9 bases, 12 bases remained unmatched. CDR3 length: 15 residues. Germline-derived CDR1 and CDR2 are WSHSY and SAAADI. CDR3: CASSSSAGGPTEQFF. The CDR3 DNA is TGCGCCAGCAGCTCCTCGGCGGGGGGGCCGACTGAGCAGTTCTTC.

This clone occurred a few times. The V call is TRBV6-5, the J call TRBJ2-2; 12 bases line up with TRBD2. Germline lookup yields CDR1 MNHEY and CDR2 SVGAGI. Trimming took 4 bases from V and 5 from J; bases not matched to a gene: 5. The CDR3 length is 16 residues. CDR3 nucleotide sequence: TGTGCCAGCAGTTCCTGGACTAGCGGGGATACCGGGGAGCTGTTTTTT. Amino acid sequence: CASSSWTSGDTGELFF.

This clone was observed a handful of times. The CDR3 protein is CASSSSGGAAVEQFF. Written as DNA, the CDR3 is TGTGCCAGCAGCTCGAGCGGGGGGGCCGCGGTTGAGCAGTTCTTC. This rearrangement joins TRBV11-2 to TRBJ2-1, with TRBD2 matching over 10 bases. CDR3 length: 15 amino acids. Germline loops: CDR1 SGHAT, CDR2 FQNNGV. Unmatched junction bases numbered 9, after V lost 4 bases and J lost 9 bases.

The CDR3 coding sequence is TGTGCCAGTAGTGATAGGGGGTCGGATACGGACATTCAGTACTTC. Translating it yields CASSDRGSDTDIQYF. This chain uses TRBV19 with TRBJ2-4; D possibly corresponds to TRBD1 (6 bases). Germline V gene sequence: CDR1 LNHDA, CDR2 SQIVND (reference sequence). Between the trimmed V and J ends, which lost 5 bases and 8 bases, there was a span of 19 bases. The CDR3 extends over 15 amino acids.

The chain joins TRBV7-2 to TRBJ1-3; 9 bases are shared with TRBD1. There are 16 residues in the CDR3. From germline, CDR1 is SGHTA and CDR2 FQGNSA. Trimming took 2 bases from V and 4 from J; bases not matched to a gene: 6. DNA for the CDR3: TGTGCCAGCAGCTTAACAGGGGGCGCGGAAGGAAACACCATATATTTT. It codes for CASSLTGGAEGNTIYF.

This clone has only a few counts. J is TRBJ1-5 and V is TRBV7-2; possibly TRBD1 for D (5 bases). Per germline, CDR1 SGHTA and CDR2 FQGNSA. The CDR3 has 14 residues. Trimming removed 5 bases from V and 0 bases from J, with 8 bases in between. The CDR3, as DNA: TGTGCCAGCAGCCGGGACTTTAGCAATCAGCCCCAGCATTTT. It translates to CASSRDFSNQPQHF.

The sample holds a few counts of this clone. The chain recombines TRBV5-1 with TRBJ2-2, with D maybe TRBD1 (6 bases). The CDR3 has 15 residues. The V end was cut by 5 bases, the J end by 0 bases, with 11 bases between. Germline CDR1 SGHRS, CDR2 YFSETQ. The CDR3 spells CASSRTVANTGELFF. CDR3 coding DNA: TGCGCCAGCAGTCGGACAGTCGCGAACACCGGGGAGCTGTTTTTT.

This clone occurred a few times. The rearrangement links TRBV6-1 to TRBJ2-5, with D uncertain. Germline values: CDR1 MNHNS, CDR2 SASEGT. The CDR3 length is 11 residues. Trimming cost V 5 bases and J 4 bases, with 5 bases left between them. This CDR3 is CASSFGETQYF. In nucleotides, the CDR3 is TGTGCCAGCAGTTTCGGAGAGACCCAGTACTTC.

The CDR3, as DNA: TGTGCCAGCAGGCCGACGGACTCTGGAAACACCATATATTTT. This encodes CASRPTDSGNTIYF. V usage is TRBV6-5 and J usage is TRBJ1-3, with D unclear. The length of the CDR3 is 14 residues. From germline, CDR1 is MNHEY and CDR2 SVGAGI. V lost 6 bases to trimming and J lost 0 bases, with 9 bases between them.

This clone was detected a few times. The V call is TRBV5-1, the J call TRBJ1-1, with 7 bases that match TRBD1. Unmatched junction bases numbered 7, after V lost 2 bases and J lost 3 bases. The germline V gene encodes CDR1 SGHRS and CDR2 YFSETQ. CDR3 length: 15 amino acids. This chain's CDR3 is CASSFEQGYDTEAFF. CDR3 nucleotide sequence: TGCGCCAGCAGCTTCGAACAGGGGTACGACACTGAAGCTTTCTTT.

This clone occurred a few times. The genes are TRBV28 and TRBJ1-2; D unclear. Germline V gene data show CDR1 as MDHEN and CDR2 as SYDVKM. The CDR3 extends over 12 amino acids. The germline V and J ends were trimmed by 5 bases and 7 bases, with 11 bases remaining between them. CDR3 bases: TGTGCCAGCAGTCTCGCGTTGGGTGGCTACACCTTC. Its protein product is CASSLALGGYTF.

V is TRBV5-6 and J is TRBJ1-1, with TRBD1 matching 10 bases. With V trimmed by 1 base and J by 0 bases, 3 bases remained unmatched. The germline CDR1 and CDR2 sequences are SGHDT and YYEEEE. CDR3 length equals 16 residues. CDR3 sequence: CASSLPGQGMNTEAFF. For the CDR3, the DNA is TGTGCCAGCAGCTTGCCGGGACAGGGGATGAACACTGAAGCTTTCTTT.

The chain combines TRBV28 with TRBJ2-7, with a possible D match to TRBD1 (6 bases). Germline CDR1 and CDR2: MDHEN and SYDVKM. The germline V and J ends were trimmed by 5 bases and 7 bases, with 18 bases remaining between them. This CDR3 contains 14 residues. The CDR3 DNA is TGTGCCAGCAGTAGCACGAGACAGGTCGGGGAGCAGTACTTC. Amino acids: CASSSTRQVGEQYF.